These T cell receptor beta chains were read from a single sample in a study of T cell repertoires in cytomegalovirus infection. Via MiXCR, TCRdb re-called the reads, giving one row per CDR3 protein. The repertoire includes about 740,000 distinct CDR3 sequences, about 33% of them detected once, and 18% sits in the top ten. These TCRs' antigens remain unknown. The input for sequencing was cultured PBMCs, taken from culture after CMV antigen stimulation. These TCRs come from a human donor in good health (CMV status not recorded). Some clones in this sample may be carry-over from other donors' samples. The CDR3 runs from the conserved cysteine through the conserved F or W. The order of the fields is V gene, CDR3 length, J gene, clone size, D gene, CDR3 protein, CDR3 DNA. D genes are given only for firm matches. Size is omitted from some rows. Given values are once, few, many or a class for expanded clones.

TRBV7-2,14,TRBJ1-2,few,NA,CASTLFAQPDGYTF,TGTGCCAGCACTCTCTTTGCGCAACCCGATGGCTACACCTTC
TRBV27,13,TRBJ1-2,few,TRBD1,CASSLLRGQGYTF,TGTGCCAGCAGTCTCCTGAGGGGGCAGGGCTACACCTTC
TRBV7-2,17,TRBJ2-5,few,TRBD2,CASSPRSGSVSQETQYF,TGTGCCAGCAGCCCGAGAAGCGGGAGCGTTTCCCAAGAGACCCAGTACTTC
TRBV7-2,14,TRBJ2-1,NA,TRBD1,CASRTGTGARGQFF,TGTGCCAGCAGAACCGGGACAGGAGCCCGTGGGCAGTTCTTC
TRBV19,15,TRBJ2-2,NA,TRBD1,CASSITGEYTGELFF,TGTGCCAGTAGTATAACAGGGGAGTACACCGGGGAGCTGTTTTTT
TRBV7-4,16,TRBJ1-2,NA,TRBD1,CASSFSEGGYNYGYTF,TGTGCCAGCAGCTTCAGCGAAGGGGGCTATAACTATGGCTACACCTTC
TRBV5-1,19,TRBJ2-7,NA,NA,CASSLGGQGAGTRGDEQYF,TGCGCCAGCAGCTTGGGGGGCCAGGGGGCTGGGACTAGGGGCGACGAGCAGTACTTC
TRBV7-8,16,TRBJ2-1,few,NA,CASSLGGLADGNEQFF,TGTGCCAGCAGCTTAGGGGGACTTGCCGATGGGAATGAGCAGTTCTTC
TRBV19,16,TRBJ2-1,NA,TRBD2,CASRPGRGSSYNEQFF,TGTGCCAGTAGGCCGGGGCGCGGGAGCTCCTACAATGAGCAGTTCTTC
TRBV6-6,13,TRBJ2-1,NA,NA,CASTQAGAVEQFF,TGTGCCAGCACCCAGGCGGGGGCGGTTGAGCAGTTCTTC
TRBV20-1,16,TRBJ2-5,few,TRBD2,CSARDLVLAGEETQYF,TGCAGTGCTAGAGATTTGGTCCTAGCGGGGGAGGAGACCCAGTACTTC
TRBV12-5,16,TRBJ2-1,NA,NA,CASGPGGRTGYNEQFF,TGTGCTAGTGGCCCCGGGGGCAGAACGGGTTACAATGAGCAGTTCTTC
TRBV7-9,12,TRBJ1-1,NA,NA,CASSWTATEAFF,TGTGCCAGCAGTTGGACGGCCACTGAAGCTTTCTTT
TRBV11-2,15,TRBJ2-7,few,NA,CASSLAEGSDYEQYF,TGTGCCAGCAGCCTAGCCGAGGGTAGCGACTACGAGCAGTACTTC
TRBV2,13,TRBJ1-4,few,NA,CASRPSDYEKLFF,TGTGCCAGCAGGCCGTCAGATTATGAAAAACTGTTTTTT
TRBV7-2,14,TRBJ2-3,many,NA,CASSPPSVGDTQYF,TGTGCCAGCAGCCCGCCTAGCGTGGGAGATACGCAGTATTTT
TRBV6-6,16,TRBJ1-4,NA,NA,CASSYSRGGRNEKLFF,TGTGCCAGCAGTTACTCCCGGGGGGGACGTAATGAAAAACTGTTTTTT
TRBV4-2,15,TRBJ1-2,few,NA,CASSQPGFSGYGYTF,TGTGCCAGCAGCCAACCAGGGTTCTCCGGCTATGGCTACACCTTC
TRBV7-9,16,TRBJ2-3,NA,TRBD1,CASSIGTGGSGDTQYF,TGTGCCAGCAGCATCGGGACAGGGGGTTCGGGGGATACGCAGTATTTT
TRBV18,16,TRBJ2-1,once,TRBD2,CASSRLQRGDFNEQFF,TGTGCCAGCTCCCGCCTGCAGCGGGGGGACTTCAATGAGCAGTTCTTC
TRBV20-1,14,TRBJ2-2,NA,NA,CSARGRPLTGELFF,TGCAGTGCTAGAGGGAGACCTCTCACCGGGGAGCTGTTTTTT
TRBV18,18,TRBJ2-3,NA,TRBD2,CASSPAGTSGDFTDTQYF,TGTGCCAGCTCACCAGCCGGGACTAGCGGGGACTTCACAGATACGCAGTATTTT
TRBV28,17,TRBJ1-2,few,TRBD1,CASSPPWDRGLTGGYTF,TGTGCCAGCAGTCCTCCGTGGGACAGGGGTCTTACTGGTGGCTACACCTTC
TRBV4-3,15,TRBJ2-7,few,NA,CASSQSPTSTREQYF,TGCGCCAGCAGCCAGAGTCCAACCTCAACGCGGGAGCAGTACTTC
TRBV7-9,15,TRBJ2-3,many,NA,CASSLGGGITDTQYF,TGTGCCAGCAGCTTAGGAGGCGGAATCACAGATACGCAGTATTTT
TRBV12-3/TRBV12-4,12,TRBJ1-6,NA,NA,CASRGGGSPLHF,TGTGCCAGCAGAGGGGGAGGTTCACCCCTCCACTTT